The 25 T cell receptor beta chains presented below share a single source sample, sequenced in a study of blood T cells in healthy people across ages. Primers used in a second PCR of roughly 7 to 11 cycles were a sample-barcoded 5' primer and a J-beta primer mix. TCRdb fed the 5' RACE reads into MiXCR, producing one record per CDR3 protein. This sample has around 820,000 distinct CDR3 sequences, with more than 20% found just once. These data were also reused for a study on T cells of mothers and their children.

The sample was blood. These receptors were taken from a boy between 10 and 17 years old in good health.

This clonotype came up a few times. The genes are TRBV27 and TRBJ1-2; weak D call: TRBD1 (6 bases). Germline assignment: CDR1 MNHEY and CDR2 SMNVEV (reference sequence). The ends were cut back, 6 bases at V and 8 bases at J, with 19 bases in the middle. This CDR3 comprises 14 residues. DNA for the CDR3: TGTGCCAGCAGCCCCGGGGGGCTCTATGGCGGCTACACCTTC. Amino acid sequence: CASSPGGLYGGYTF.

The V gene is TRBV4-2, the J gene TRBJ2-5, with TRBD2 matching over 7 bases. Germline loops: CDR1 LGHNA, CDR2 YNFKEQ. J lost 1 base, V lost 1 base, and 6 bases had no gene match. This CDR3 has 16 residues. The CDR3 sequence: CASSQVASGFQETQYF. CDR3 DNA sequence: TGTGCCAGCAGCCAAGTAGCTAGCGGTTTCCAAGAGACCCAGTACTTC.

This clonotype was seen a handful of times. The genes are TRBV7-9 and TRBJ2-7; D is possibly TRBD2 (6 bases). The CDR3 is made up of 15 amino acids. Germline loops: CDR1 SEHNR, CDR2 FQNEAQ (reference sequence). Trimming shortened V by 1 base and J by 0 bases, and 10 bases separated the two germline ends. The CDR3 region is CASSLGPGLSYEQYF. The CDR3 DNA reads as TGTGCCAGCAGCTTAGGCCCGGGACTCTCCTACGAGCAGTACTTC.

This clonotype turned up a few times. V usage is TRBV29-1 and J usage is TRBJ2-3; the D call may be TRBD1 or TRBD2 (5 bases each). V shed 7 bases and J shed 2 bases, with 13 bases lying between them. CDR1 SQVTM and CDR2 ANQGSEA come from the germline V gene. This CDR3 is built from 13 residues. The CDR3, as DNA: TGCAGCGCTCGGGTAGGGACCACAGATACGCAGTATTTT. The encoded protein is CSARVGTTDTQYF.

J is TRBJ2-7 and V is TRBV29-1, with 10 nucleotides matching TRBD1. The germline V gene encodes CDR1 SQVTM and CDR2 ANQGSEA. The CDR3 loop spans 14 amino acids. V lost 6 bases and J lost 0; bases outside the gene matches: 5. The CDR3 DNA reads TGCAGCGTCCACGGACAGGGGGACTCCTACGAGCAGTACTTC. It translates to CSVHGQGDSYEQYF.

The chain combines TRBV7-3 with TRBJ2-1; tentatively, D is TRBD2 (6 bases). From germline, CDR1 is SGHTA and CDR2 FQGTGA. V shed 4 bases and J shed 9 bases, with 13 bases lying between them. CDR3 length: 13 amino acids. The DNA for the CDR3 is TGTGCCAGCAGCTCGCTGCCGGAGGGTGAGCAGTTCTTC. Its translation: CASSSLPEGEQFF. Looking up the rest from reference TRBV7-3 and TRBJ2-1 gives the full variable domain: GAGVSQTPSNKVTEKGKYVELRCDPISGHTALYWYRQSLGQGPEFLIYFQGTGAADDSGLPNDRFFAVRPEGSVSTLKIQRTERGDSAVYLCASSSLPEGEQFFGPGTRLTVL.

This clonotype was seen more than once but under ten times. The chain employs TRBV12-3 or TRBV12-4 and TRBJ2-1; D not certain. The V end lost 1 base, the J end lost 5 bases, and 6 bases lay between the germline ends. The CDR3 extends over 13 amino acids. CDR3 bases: TGTGCCAGCAGTTTAGTTAGGGACAATGAGCAGTTCTTC. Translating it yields CASSLVRDNEQFF.

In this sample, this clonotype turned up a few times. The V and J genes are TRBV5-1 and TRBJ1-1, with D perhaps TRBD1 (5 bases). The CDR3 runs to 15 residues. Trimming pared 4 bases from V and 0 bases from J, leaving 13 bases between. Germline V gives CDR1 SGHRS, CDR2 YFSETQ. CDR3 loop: CASSDPGPLNTEAFF. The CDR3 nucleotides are TGCGCCAGCAGCGATCCGGGACCCCTGAACACTGAAGCTTTCTTT. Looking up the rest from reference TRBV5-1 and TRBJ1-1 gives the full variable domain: KAGVTQTPRYLIKTRGQQVTLSCSPISGHRSVSWYQQTPGQGLQFLFEYFSETQRNKGNFPGRFSGRQFSNSRSEMNVSTLELGDSALYLCASSDPGPLNTEAFFGQGTRLTVV.

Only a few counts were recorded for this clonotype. DNA of the CDR3: TGTGCCAGCAGCTTAAGCGGGGGTTATGAGCAGTTCTTC. Protein product: CASSLSGGYEQFF. This chain uses TRBV7-3 with TRBJ2-1, with 7 bases matching TRBD2. The CDR3 is made up of 13 amino acids. V shed 1 base, J shed 8 bases, and the junction held 2 bases outside the gene matches. Germline V lookup: CDR1 SGHTA, CDR2 FQGTGA.

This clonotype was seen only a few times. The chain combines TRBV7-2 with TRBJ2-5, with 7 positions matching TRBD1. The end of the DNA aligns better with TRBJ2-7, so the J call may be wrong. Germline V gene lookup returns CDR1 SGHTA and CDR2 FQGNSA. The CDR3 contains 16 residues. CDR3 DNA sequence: TGTGCCAGCAGCCCAGGTTGGGGACAGAGCTCCTACGAGCAGTACTTC. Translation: CASSPGWGQSSYEQYF.

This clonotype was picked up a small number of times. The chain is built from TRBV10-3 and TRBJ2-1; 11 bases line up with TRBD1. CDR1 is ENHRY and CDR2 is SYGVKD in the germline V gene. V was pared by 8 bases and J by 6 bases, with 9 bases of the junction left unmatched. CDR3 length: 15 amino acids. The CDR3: CAIAAGTGGVNEQFF. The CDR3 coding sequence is TGTGCCATCGCCGCTGGGACAGGGGGGGTCAATGAGCAGTTCTTC.

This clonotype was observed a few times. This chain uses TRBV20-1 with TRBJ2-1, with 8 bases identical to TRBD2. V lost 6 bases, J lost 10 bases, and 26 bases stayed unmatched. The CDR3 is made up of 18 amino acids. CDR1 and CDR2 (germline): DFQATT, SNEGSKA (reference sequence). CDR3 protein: CSALGGGDAGGWVGEQFF. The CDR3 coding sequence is TGCAGTGCCCTGGGGGGTGGCGACGCGGGAGGTTGGGTCGGGGAGCAGTTCTTC.

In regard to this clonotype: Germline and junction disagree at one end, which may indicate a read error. The CDR3 loop reads CAGSQARSNTIYF. In DNA form, the CDR3 reads TGTGCCGGCAGCCAAGCCCGGTCGAACACCATATATTTT. This rearrangement joins TRBV3-1 to TRBJ1-3, with D hard to call. The CDR3 is 13 amino acids. Germline V gene lookup returns CDR1 LGHDT and CDR2 YNNKEL (reference sequence).

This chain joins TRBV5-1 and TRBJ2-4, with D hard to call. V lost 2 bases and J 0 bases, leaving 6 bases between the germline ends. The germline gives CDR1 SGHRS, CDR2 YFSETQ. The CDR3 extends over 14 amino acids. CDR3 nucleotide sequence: TGCGCCAGCAGCTTCGATCGAGCCAAAAACATTCAGTACTTC. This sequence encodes CASSFDRAKNIQYF.

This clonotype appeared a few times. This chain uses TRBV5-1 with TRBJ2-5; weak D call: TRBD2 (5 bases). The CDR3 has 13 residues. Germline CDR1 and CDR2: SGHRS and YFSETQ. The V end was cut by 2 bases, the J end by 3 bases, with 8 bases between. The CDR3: CASSFIGKETQYF. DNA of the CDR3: TGCGCCAGCAGCTTCATCGGGAAAGAGACCCAGTACTTC.

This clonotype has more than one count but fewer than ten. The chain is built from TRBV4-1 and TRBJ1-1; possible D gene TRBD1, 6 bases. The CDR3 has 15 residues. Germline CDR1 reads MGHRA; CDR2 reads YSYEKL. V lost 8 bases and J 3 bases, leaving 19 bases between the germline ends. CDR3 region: CASSPGWGADTEAFF. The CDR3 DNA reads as TGCGCCAGCTCCCCAGGGTGGGGGGCAGACACTGAAGCTTTCTTT.

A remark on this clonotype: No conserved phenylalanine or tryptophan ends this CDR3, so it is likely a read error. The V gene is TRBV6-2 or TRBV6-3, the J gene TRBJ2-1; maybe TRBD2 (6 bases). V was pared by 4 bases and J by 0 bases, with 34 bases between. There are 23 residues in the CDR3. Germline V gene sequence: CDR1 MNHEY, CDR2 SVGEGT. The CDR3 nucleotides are TGTGCCAGCAGTTCGGTTAGGGACTGTCTTTACCTTTTCCCCTACTTCTCCTACAATGAGCAGTTCTTA. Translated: CASSSVRDCLYLFPYFSYNEQFL.

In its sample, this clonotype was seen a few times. The CDR3 DNA sequence: TGCAGTGCTAGAGCTCCCTCGCCATTAGCGCCCGTGGGCTACGAGCAGTACTTC. This codes for CSARAPSPLAPVGYEQYF. The V call is TRBV20-1, the J call TRBJ2-7; a weak D match, TRBD2 (5 bases). Trimming pared 1 base from V and 3 bases from J, leaving 25 bases between. CDR1 and CDR2 (germline): DFQATT, SNEGSKA (reference sequence). The CDR3 extends over 18 amino acids.

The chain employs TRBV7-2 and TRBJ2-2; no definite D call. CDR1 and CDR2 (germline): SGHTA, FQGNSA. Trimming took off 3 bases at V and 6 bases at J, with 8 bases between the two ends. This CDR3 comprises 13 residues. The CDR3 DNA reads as TGTGCCAGCAGCTTTGAGAGTCCCGGGGAGCTGTTTTTT. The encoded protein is CASSFESPGELFF.

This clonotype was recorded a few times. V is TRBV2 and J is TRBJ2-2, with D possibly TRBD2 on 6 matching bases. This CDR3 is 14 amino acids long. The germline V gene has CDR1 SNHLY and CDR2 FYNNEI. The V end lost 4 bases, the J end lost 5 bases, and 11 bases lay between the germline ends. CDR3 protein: CASSGEAGTGELFF. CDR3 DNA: TGTGCCAGCAGTGGGGAGGCCGGGACCGGGGAGCTGTTTTTT.

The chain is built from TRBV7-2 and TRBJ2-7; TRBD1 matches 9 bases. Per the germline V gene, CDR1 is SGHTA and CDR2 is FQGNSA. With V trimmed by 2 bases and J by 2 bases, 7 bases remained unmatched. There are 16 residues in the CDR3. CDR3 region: CASSLWGQGAAYEQYF. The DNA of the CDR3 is TGTGCCAGCAGCTTATGGGGACAGGGTGCCGCCTACGAGCAGTACTTC.

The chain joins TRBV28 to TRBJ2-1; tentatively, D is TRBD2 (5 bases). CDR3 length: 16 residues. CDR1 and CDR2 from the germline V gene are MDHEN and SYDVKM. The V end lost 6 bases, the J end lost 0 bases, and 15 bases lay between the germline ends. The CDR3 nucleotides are TGTGCCAGCAGCCCGGAGGAGTTGAGCTCCTACAATGAGCAGTTCTTC. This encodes CASSPEELSSYNEQFF.

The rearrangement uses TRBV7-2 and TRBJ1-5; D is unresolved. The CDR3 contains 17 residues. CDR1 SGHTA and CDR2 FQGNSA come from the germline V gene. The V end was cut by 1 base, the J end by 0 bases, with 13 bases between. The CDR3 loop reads CASSLVGVPDSNQPQHF. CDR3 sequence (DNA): TGTGCCAGCAGCTTAGTAGGTGTCCCAGATAGCAATCAGCCCCAGCATTTT.

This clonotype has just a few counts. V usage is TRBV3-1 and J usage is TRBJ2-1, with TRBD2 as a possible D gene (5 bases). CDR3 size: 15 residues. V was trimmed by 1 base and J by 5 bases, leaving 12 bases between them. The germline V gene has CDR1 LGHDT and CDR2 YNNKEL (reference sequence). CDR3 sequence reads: CASSQGGSGHNEQFF. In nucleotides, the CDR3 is TGTGCCAGCAGCCAAGGTGGGAGCGGCCACAATGAGCAGTTCTTC.

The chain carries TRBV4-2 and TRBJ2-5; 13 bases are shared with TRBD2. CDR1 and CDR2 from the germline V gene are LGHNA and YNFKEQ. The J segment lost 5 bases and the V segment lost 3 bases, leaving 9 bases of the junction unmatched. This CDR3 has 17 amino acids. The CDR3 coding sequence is TGTGCCAGCAGCCAGGAACCGGGACTAGCGGGATCTGAGACCCAGTACTTC. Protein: CASSQEPGLAGSETQYF.